This TCR beta chain came from a study of shared clonotypes between healthy human individuals. Study-wide results and caveats: Across a few donors, naive CD4 shared around 5.4%, naive CD8 more than 3%, memory CD4 2% to 2.5%, memory CD8 0.4% to 0.5%.

This CDR3 region has 15 residues. V shed 5 bases, J shed 6 bases, and the junction held 4 bases outside the gene matches. The germline V gene encodes CDR1 SEHNR and CDR2 FQNEAQ (reference sequence). Method: immunoSEQ multiplex PCR; TCRdb's copy keeps in-frame clones and lacks some. This table has some 1.5 million clones, approximately 97% appearing once. This clone was observed a single time. Its antigen is still unknown. This same CDR3 is encoded by further DNA sequences in the sample. The sequencing sample was made of naive CD4+ T cells sorted from blood. Stated subset: CD45RA+ positively selected. The TCR originated in a man between 25 and 39 years old in good health. This chain uses TRBV7-9 with TRBJ2-1, with 13 bases that match TRBD2. The CDR3 sequence: CASSRTSGRPNEQFF. DNA for the CDR3: TGTGCCAGCAGCCGGACTAGCGGGAGACCCAATGAGCAGTTCTTC.